Listed below are T cell receptor beta chains from one sample, sequenced in a study of T cells in Graves' hyperthyroidism and ophthalmopathy. TCRdb reanalysed the multiplex PCR reads using MiXCR and keeps one entry per CDR3 protein. The sample lists 600,000 or so distinct CDR3 sequences; 12% to 15% were seen once. Sequenced material: blood. Source of these receptors: a woman aged 18-30 years with Graves' ophthalmopathy. Both conserved end residues are part of each CDR3. A D gene is named only where the DNA matches it firmly. Not every row has a clone size; where given, it reads once, few, many or a size class.

j_gene,v_gene,d_gene,abundance,CDR3aa,CDR3nt
TRBJ2-5,TRBV19,TRBD2,.,CASSNGLAGVWETQYF,TGTGCCAGTAGTAATGGGCTAGCGGGAGTTTGGGAGACCCAGTACTTC
TRBJ2-5,TRBV15,TRBD1,few,CATSRGGTGQETQYF,TGTGCCACCAGCAGAGGGGGGACAGGCCAAGAGACCCAGTACTTC
TRBJ1-5,TRBV10-3,.,many,CATSGGDSNQPQHF,TGTGCCACGAGCGGGGGTGATAGCAATCAGCCCCAGCATTTT
TRBJ1-2,TRBV20-1,.,.,CSAIVQGALSGYTF,TGCAGTGCGATCGTCCAAGGGGCCCTGAGCGGCTACACCTTC
TRBJ1-3,TRBV30,.,many,CAWSVLPSASGNTIYF,TGTGCCTGGAGTGTTCTCCCAAGTGCCTCTGGAAACACCATATATTTT
TRBJ1-3,TRBV19,.,.,CASSQQLRRILSGNTIYF,TGTGCCAGTAGTCAACAGTTAAGGAGGATTCTCTCTGGAAACACCATATATTTT
TRBJ1-3,TRBV3-1,.,.,CASSQVGGGAGNTIYF,TGTGCCAGCAGCCAAGTAGGCGGGGGCGCTGGAAACACCATATATTTT
TRBJ2-7,TRBV7-9,TRBD1,many,CASSLTGLPRLVYEQYF,TGTGCCAGCAGCTTGACAGGGCTGCCGCGTCTAGTCTACGAGCAGTACTTC
TRBJ1-1,TRBV11-1,.,few,CASSPGPLGAEAFF,TGTGCCAGCAGCCCTGGACCCCTTGGGGCTGAAGCTTTCTTT
TRBJ1-4,TRBV12-3/TRBV12-4,.,few,CASSRRVGILNEKLFF,TGTGCCAGCAGTAGGAGGGTTGGGATACTAAATGAAAAACTGTTTTTT
TRBJ2-5,TRBV7-9,TRBD1,few,CASTEGARETQYF,TGTGCCAGCACTGAGGGGGCTAGGGAGACCCAGTACTTC
TRBJ2-2,TRBV12-3/TRBV12-4,.,many,CASRLSAGELFF,TGTGCCAGCAGACTGTCGGCCGGGGAGCTGTTTTTT
TRBJ2-3,TRBV19,.,few,CASSQRQSTDTQYF,TGTGCCAGTAGTCAAAGACAAAGCACAGATACGCAGTATTTT
TRBJ1-2,TRBV6-1,.,few,CASTPNWDYGYTF,TGTGCCAGCACCCCCAATTGGGACTATGGCTACACCTTC
TRBJ2-7,TRBV19,TRBD1,many,CASSIPGQGSYEQYF,TGTGCCAGTAGTATCCCGGGACAGGGTTCCTACGAGCAGTACTTC
TRBJ2-5,TRBV7-2,.,once,CASRPNRPYRETQYF,TGCGCCAGCAGACCTAACAGGCCTTACCGCGAGACCCAGTACTTC
TRBJ1-1,TRBV10-1,.,.,CASSEGRGAYTEAFF,TGCGCCAGCAGTGAAGGGCGGGGGGCGTACACTGAAGCTTTCTTT
TRBJ2-2,TRBV6-1,.,many,CASRTRVQGTNTGELFF,TGTGCCAGCAGAACACGGGTGCAGGGGACGAACACCGGGGAGCTGTTTTTT
TRBJ2-7,TRBV11-2,TRBD2,many,CASSAPVGLAGDEQYF,TGTGCCAGCAGCGCGCCGGTTGGACTAGCGGGAGACGAGCAGTACTTC
TRBJ1-1,TRBV19,.,.,CASSRAVSTGSGAFF,TGTGCCAGTAGTAGAGCGGTCAGTACGGGCAGTGGAGCTTTCTTT
TRBJ2-1,TRBV2,TRBD2,many,CASSGVSGRSYNEQFF,TGTGCCAGCAGTGGGGTTAGCGGGAGGTCCTACAATGAGCAGTTCTTC
TRBJ2-2,TRBV27,.,many,CASSSTNTGELFF,TGTGCCAGCAGTTCGACGAACACCGGGGAGCTGTTTTTT
TRBJ2-5,TRBV12-3/TRBV12-4,TRBD2,few,CASSLLGGWREALIGETQYF,TGTGCCAGCAGTCTCCTGGGGGGTTGGCGGGAGGCCCTAATAGGGGAGACCCAGTACTTC
TRBJ1-5,TRBV29-1,TRBD1,few,CSARAGGNQPQHF,TGCAGCGCAAGGGCAGGGGGGAATCAGCCCCAGCATTTT
TRBJ2-7,TRBV12-3/TRBV12-4,.,many,CASLDSGASYEQYF,TGTGCCAGCCTTGACTCCGGGGCTTCCTACGAGCAGTACTTC
TRBJ2-1,TRBV7-9,TRBD2,.,CASSIGLAGGHEQFF,TGTGCCAGCAGCATCGGACTAGCGGGAGGGCATGAGCAGTTCTTC
TRBJ2-7,TRBV29-1,.,many,CSARVSYEQYF,TGCAGCGCCAGGGTTTCCTACGAGCAGTACTTC
TRBJ1-1,TRBV6-1,TRBD1,many,CASRNRGSTEAFF,TGTGCCAGCAGGAACAGGGGGAGCACTGAAGCTTTCTTT
TRBJ1-2,TRBV13,.,few,CASSLGLDRKYGYTF,TGTGCCAGCAGCTTAGGCCTAGACAGGAAGTATGGCTACACCTTC
TRBJ2-3,TRBV19,TRBD2,many,CASRIAGVSTDTQYF,TGTGCCAGTAGGATAGCGGGAGTGAGCACAGATACGCAGTATTTT
TRBJ2-7,TRBV20-1,.,many,CSARGVGVGEQYF,TGCAGTGCTAGGGGAGTGGGGGTGGGTGAGCAGTACTTC
TRBJ2-3,TRBV30,TRBD2,once,CAWTPGLASADTQYF,TGTGCCTGGACCCCGGGACTAGCCTCGGCAGATACGCAGTATTTT
TRBJ2-2,TRBV29-1,TRBD1,many,CSVRQGRNTGELFF,TGCAGCGTCCGACAGGGACGGAACACCGGGGAGCTGTTTTTT
TRBJ1-1,TRBV20-1,.,many,CSARWVTTNTEAFF,TGCAGTGCTAGGTGGGTAACAACGAACACTGAAGCTTTCTTT
TRBJ1-4,TRBV19,.,few,CASSITGATNEKLFF,TGTGCCAGTAGTATAACGGGTGCAACTAATGAAAAACTGTTTTTT
TRBJ2-1,TRBV7-3,TRBD2,many,CASSPRTSGRQFF,TGTGCCAGCAGCCCCAGGACTAGCGGTCGGCAGTTCTTC
TRBJ2-1,TRBV2,TRBD1,many,CASSERTGANYNEQFF,TGTGCCAGCAGTGAACGGACAGGGGCCAACTACAATGAGCAGTTCTTC
TRBJ2-4,TRBV13,.,.,CASSLEARGDRRLAKNIQYF,TGTGCCAGCAGCTTAGAGGCCCGGGGGGACAGACGATTAGCCAAAAACATTCAGTACTTC
TRBJ2-7,TRBV12-3/TRBV12-4,TRBD1,many,CASSPGDRTLSSYEQYF,TGTGCCAGCAGTCCAGGGGACAGGACCTTGAGCTCCTACGAGCAGTACTTC
TRBJ1-1,TRBV7-2,.,many,CASSLERFHRVLNTEAFF,TGTGCCAGCAGCTTAGAAAGGTTCCACAGGGTCCTGAACACTGAAGCTTTCTTT